The 9 T cell receptor beta chains reported below all come from one sample, sequenced in a study of CD8 T cells in ankylosing spondylitis (dated by TCRdb to 2016 to 2017). The protocol used for the library was 5' RACE. The sample was run on an Illumina HiSeq 2500. TCRdb reanalyzed the raw reads on its own, using fastp at Q25 for trimming and MiXCR for clone calling, and kept in-frame beta chains. Entries that share a CDR3 protein sequence are merged under the most common genes and DNA. Across this sample there are approximately 200,000 distinct CDR3 sequences, with roughly 13% seen only once. Jointly, the top ten make up approximately 15% of the sample. Sequenced sample: blood, either unsorted or a sorted T cell fraction (not recorded which). These TCRs come from a male donor with ankylosing spondylitis or in good health (not recorded which).

This clonotype has just a few counts. The chain couples TRBV25-1 to TRBJ2-7, with D perhaps matching TRBD2 (7 bases). In germline, CDR1 is MGHDK, CDR2 SYGVNS. The length of the CDR3 is 15 residues. V gave up 4 bases and J gave up 7 bases, with 20 bases separating them. In nucleotides, the CDR3 is TGTGCCAGCAGTGCCATGGCGGGAGCCCAGGGGGAGCAGTACTTC. Protein sequence: CASSAMAGAQGEQYF.

The chain links TRBV20-1 to TRBJ2-1; 11 bases are a match to TRBD2. The CDR3 is 15 residues long. The V and J ends lost 7 bases and 4 bases, in that order; junction bases with no gene match: 9. Germline values: CDR1 DFQATT, CDR2 SNEGSKA (reference sequence). CDR3 amino acids: CSVPLLAGGYNEQFF. The CDR3 DNA reads as TGCAGTGTCCCTCTTCTAGCGGGAGGATACAATGAGCAGTTCTTC.

This chain uses TRBV10-3 with TRBJ2-3; no clear D gene. CDR1 and CDR2 (germline): ENHRY, SYGVKD. Between the trimmed V and J ends, which lost 3 bases and 4 bases, there was a span of 11 bases. CDR3 length: 14 residues. CDR3 amino acids: CAISERDISDTQYF. For the CDR3, the DNA is TGTGCCATCAGTGAACGAGACATCTCAGATACGCAGTATTTT.

The chain uses TRBV27 and TRBJ2-4; D is undetermined. In germline, CDR1 is MNHEY, CDR2 SMNVEV (reference sequence). Trimming cost V 3 bases and J 3 bases, with 12 bases left between them. The CDR3 is 15 residues long. The DNA of the CDR3 is TGTGCCAGCAGTTTCACAGCTGGCGGCAAAAACATTCAGTACTTC. Translating gives CASSFTAGGKNIQYF.

V gene TRBV27 combines with J gene TRBJ2-7, with D maybe TRBD1 (6 bases). V dropped 4 bases and J dropped 4 bases, with 14 bases sitting between them. The CDR3 runs 14 residues. Germline lookup yields CDR1 MNHEY and CDR2 SMNVEV (reference sequence). The CDR3 DNA is TGTGCCAGCAGTTCGTACCGGGACACGTACGAGCAGTACTTC. Protein: CASSSYRDTYEQYF.

This clonotype was observed at least ten times. V is TRBV12-3 or TRBV12-4 and J is TRBJ2-7, with TRBD1 matching over 7 bases. With 5 bases clipped from V and 1 base from J, the junction kept 2 bases outside the gene matches. CDR3 length: 13 residues. The CDR3 bases are TGTGCCAGCAGTGACAGGGTTTCCTACGAGCAGTACTTC. It translates to CASSDRVSYEQYF.

V and J are TRBV5-1 and TRBJ2-7, with D possibly being TRBD1 or TRBD2 (5 bases each). CDR1 and CDR2 from the germline V gene are SGHRS and YFSETQ. V shed 2 bases and J shed 0 bases, with 12 bases lying between them. CDR3 length: 15 amino acids. The CDR3 DNA is TGCGCCAGCAGCTTAACGGGGCCGGACTCCTACGAGCAGTACTTC. It translates to CASSLTGPDSYEQYF.

In this sample, this clonotype turned up many times. V usage is TRBV27 and J usage is TRBJ2-7, with a weak D call TRBD2 (6 bases). CDR1 and CDR2 (germline): MNHEY, SMNVEV (reference sequence). The CDR3 consists of 14 residues. Trimming cost V 0 bases and J 4 bases, with 10 bases left between them. CDR3 region: CASSLSTGSYEQYF. The CDR3 region has the DNA TGTGCCAGCAGTTTATCTACCGGGAGTTACGAGCAGTACTTC.

The chain joins TRBV11-1 to TRBJ1-1; D unresolved. V lost 5 bases and J lost 0, with 22 bases in between. From germline, CDR1 is SGHAT and CDR2 FQDESV (reference sequence). There are 18 residues in the CDR3. The CDR3 bases are TGTGCCAGCAGCCCCCCAGGCACCAGCCGAATCGTGAACACTGAAGCTTTCTTT. It encodes CASSPPGTSRIVNTEAFF.